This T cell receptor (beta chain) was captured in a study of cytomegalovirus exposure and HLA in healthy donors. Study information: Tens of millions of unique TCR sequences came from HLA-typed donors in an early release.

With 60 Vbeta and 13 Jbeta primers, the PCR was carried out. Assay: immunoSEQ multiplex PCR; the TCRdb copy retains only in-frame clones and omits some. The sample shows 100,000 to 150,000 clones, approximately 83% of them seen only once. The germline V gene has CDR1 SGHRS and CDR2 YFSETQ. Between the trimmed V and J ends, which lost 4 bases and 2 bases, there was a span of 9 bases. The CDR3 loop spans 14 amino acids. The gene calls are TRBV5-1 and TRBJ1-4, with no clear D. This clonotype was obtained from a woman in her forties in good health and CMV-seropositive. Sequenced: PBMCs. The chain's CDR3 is CASSEPGTNEKLFF. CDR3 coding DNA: TGCGCCAGCAGCGAGCCCGGGACTAATGAAAAACTGTTTTTT. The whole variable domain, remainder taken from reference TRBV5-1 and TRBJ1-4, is KAGVTQTPRYLIKTRGQQVTLSCSPISGHRSVSWYQQTPGQGLQFLFEYFSETQRNKGNFPGRFSGRQFSNSRSEMNVSTLELGDSALYLCASSEPGTNEKLFFGSGTQLSVL.